Below are 17 T cell receptor beta chains sequenced from a single sample in a study of blood T cell repertoires in COVID-19. This table comes from immunoSEQ multiplex PCR, and its TCRdb copy is limited to in-frame clones, with some not included. The sample has just over 300,000 clones, roughly 90% seen once. The sequencing sample was made of PBMCs or T cells enriched from blood (not recorded which). All receptors derive from a woman aged 18-30 years who had recovered from COVID-19.

This chain connects TRBV2 to TRBJ1-2; D not certain. Germline CDR1 and CDR2: SNHLY and FYNNEI. V was clipped by 7 bases and J by 8 bases, with 8 bases between them. CDR3 length: 10 amino acids. This CDR3 reads CASNPQGYTF. The CDR3 DNA reads TGTGCCAGCAATCCTCAGGGCTACACCTTC.

Only a few counts were recorded for this clone. The rearrangement joins TRBV6-2 or TRBV6-3 to TRBJ2-1, with 9 bases identical to TRBD2. The CDR3 has 15 residues. The trim removed 2 bases at V and 2 bases at J, leaving 1 base unmatched. Germline V gene data show CDR1 as MNHEY and CDR2 as SVGEGT. CDR3 sequence (DNA): TGTGCCAGCAGTTACGGCGGGGGGGCCTACAATGAGCAGTTCTTC. Protein: CASSYGGGAYNEQFF.

V and J are TRBV19 and TRBJ2-1, with 8 bases matching TRBD1. This CDR3 is 15 amino acids long. V gave up 5 bases and J gave up 2 bases; unmatched junction bases: 5. Germline CDR1 reads LNHDA; CDR2 reads SQIVND (reference sequence). Here the CDR3 DNA reads TGTGCCAGTAGTCCTACAGGGGGAGCCTACAATGAGCAGTTCTTC. This translates into CASSPTGGAYNEQFF.

The V call is TRBV19, the J call TRBJ1-1; D unclear. The CDR3 spans 16 residues. Germline loops: CDR1 LNHDA, CDR2 SQIVND (reference sequence). V was clipped by 5 bases and J by 1 base, with 17 bases between them. The CDR3 DNA sequence: TGTGCCAGTAGTCTCCAGCTTGGTGGAGGGAACACTGAAGCTTTCTTT. This translates into CASSLQLGGGNTEAFF.

This chain links TRBV7-3 with TRBJ1-2; no clear D. The germline gives CDR1 SGHTA, CDR2 FQGTGA. V dropped 5 bases and J dropped 6 bases, with 19 bases sitting between them. The CDR3 spans 15 residues. The CDR3 region is CASSQAGSGGNGYTF. CDR3 DNA: TGTGCCAGCAGCCAAGCGGGGAGTGGAGGAAATGGCTACACCTTC.

This clone was seen just once. The CDR3 DNA reads TGTGCCAGCAGTACAGGGAATGAAAAACTGTTTTTT. This translates into CASSTGNEKLFF. The V gene is TRBV27, the J gene TRBJ1-4; TRBD1 is a possible D gene (6 bases). Germline V gives CDR1 MNHEY, CDR2 SMNVEV (reference sequence). V was trimmed by 5 bases and J by 5 bases, leaving 6 bases between them. The CDR3 has 12 residues.

This clone has a handful of counts. The same CDR3 can be traced to other DNA sequences in this sample. The chain carries TRBV5-1 and TRBJ2-1; 9 nucleotides match TRBD2. The CDR3 runs 15 residues. V shed 0 bases, J shed 2 bases, and the junction held 0 bases outside the gene matches. CDR1 SGHRS and CDR2 YFSETQ come from the germline V gene. In DNA form, the CDR3 reads TGCGCCAGCAGCTTGGCTAGCGGGACCTACAATGAGCAGTTCTTC. Translation gives CASSLASGTYNEQFF.

This chain uses TRBV7-9 with TRBJ1-4; 8 bases align to TRBD1. There are 15 residues in the CDR3. The V and J ends lost 6 bases and 8 bases, in that order; junction bases with no gene match: 11. Germline CDR1 is SEHNR and CDR2 is FQNEAQ (reference sequence). This CDR3 reads CASRDREGLAEKLFF. The CDR3 DNA reads as TGTGCCAGCAGGGACAGGGAAGGGCTTGCGGAAAAACTGTTTTTT.

This chain joins TRBV2 and TRBJ1-2; TRBD1 agrees at 8 bases. The CDR3 extends over 15 amino acids. Germline-derived CDR1 and CDR2 are SNHLY and FYNNEI. The trim removed 3 bases at V and 1 base at J, leaving 4 bases unmatched. CDR3 in amino acids: CASSEGTGRNYGYTF. DNA of the CDR3: TGTGCCAGCAGTGAGGGGACAGGTCGTAACTATGGCTACACCTTC.

The V call is TRBV18, the J call TRBJ1-4; 7 positions agree with TRBD1. Looked up from germline, CDR1 is KGHSH and CDR2 is LQKENI. This CDR3 spans 14 amino acids. With 4 bases clipped from V and 5 bases from J, the junction kept 4 bases outside the gene matches. The CDR3 loop is CASSHGQENEKLFF. CDR3 DNA: TGTGCCAGCTCACACGGACAGGAAAATGAAAAACTGTTTTTT.

This rearrangement joins TRBV28 to TRBJ1-2, with TRBD1 matching 9 bases. Germline CDR1 and CDR2: MDHEN and SYDVKM. The CDR3 is made up of 15 amino acids. Germline trimming cut 6 bases from V and 6 bases from J; bases unmatched to any gene: 11. CDR3 bases: TGTGCCAGCAGAATACCGGGACAGGGTAGGGATGGCTACACCTTC. It yields the protein CASRIPGQGRDGYTF.

This clone was seen just once. This sequence joins TRBV5-1 and TRBJ1-2; D is uncertain. The CDR3 runs to 14 residues. V lost 0 bases and J lost 7, with 13 bases in between. Looked up from germline, CDR1 is SGHRS and CDR2 is YFSETQ. The CDR3 spells CASSLEAHGGGYTF. The CDR3 region has the DNA TGCGCCAGCAGCTTGGAGGCTCACGGAGGTGGCTACACCTTC.

The J gene is TRBJ1-1, the V gene TRBV27; unclear D gene. The length of the CDR3 is 13 residues. The germline V gene encodes CDR1 MNHEY and CDR2 SMNVEV (reference sequence). The ends were cut back, 0 bases at V and 8 bases at J, with 10 bases in the middle. CDR3 in amino acids: CASSLSWESEAFF. CDR3 nucleotides: TGTGCCAGCAGTTTATCTTGGGAGTCCGAAGCTTTCTTT.

J is TRBJ1-6 and V is TRBV5-1, with D perhaps matching TRBD1 (6 bases). This CDR3 is built from 14 residues. Trimming took 2 bases from V and 4 from J, leaving 7 bases between them. Germline CDR1 is SGHRS and CDR2 is YFSETQ. CDR3 region: CASSLGGYNSPLHF. For the CDR3, the DNA is TGCGCCAGCAGCTTAGGGGGTTATAATTCACCCCTCCACTTT.

The chain employs TRBV6-2 or TRBV6-3 and TRBJ1-2; D possibly corresponds to TRBD1 (5 bases). The germline V gene encodes CDR1 MNHEY and CDR2 SVGEGT. The V gene lost 6 bases and the J gene lost 4 bases, with 21 bases spanning the gap. This CDR3 comprises 16 residues. The CDR3 spells CASSPPQGSGGYGYTF. CDR3 sequence (DNA): TGTGCCAGCAGCCCCCCACAAGGGTCGGGGGGCTATGGCTACACCTTC.

The rearrangement links TRBV7-2 to TRBJ2-5; 7 nucleotides line up with TRBD1. The CDR3 sequence is 16 residues long. The junction had 11 bases not matched to a gene; V was cut back by 5 bases and J by 2 bases. CDR1 is SGHTA and CDR2 is FQGNSA in the germline V gene. The CDR3 nucleotides read TGTGCCAGCAGCCGCCCCCCCGACAGGGATCAAGAGACCCAGTACTTC. It codes for CASSRPPDRDQETQYF.

This clone was seen a single time. This chain joins TRBV7-2 and TRBJ2-1; D is perhaps TRBD2 (6 bases). Germline V gives CDR1 SGHTA, CDR2 FQGNSA. V gave up 5 bases and J gave up 15 bases, with 20 bases separating them. The CDR3 sequence is 13 residues long. CDR3 DNA: TGTGCCAGCAGCCCGCGGGGCGGGTTCCCTGGGTTCTTC. It is translated as CASSPRGGFPGFF. Drawing the rest from reference TRBV7-2 and TRBJ2-1, the complete variable domain is GAGVSQSPSNKVTEKGKDVELRCDPISGHTALYWYRQSLGQGLEFLIYFQGNSAPDKSGLPSDRFSAERTGGSVSTLTIQRTQQEDSAVYLCASSPRGGFPGFFGPGTRLTVL.